The present T cell receptor beta chain was sequenced within a study of T-cell reconstitution after alpha-beta-depleted transplantation in children. Ten or more counts support this clonotype. The authors prepared the TCRbeta library with unique molecular identifiers. Each CDR3 protein gets one entry after TCRdb re-called the PCR reads with MiXCR. The sample shows some 600,000 distinct CDR3 sequences, 16% of them seen only once. The CDR3 contains 14 residues. The ends were cut back, 0 bases at V and 0 bases at J, with 5 bases in the middle. Germline V gives CDR1 DFQATT, CDR2 SNEGSKA (reference sequence).

The receptor's source is a human donor who donated a stem cell graft to a child with acute myeloid leukemia. J is TRBJ1-4 and V is TRBV20-1, with D hard to call. The specimen was PBMCs from the stem cell graft donor, collected from the stem cell graft. CDR3 DNA sequence: TGCAGTGCTAGAGAGAGGGCAACTAATGAAAAACTGTTTTTT. Its protein product is CSARERATNEKLFF.